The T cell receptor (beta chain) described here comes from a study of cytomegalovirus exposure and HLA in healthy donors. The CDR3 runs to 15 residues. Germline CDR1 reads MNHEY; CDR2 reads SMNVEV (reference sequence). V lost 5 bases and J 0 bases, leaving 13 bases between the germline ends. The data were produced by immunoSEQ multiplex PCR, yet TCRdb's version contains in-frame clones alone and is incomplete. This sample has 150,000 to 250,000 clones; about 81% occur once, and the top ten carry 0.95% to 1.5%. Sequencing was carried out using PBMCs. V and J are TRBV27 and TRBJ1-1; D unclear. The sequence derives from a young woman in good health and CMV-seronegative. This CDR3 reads CASSPYHEMNTEAFF. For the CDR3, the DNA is TGTGCCAGCAGTCCGTACCATGAGATGAACACTGAAGCTTTCTTT.